This T cell receptor beta chain was captured by sequencing in a study of cytomegalovirus exposure and HLA in healthy donors. V was trimmed by 5 bases and J by 6 bases, leaving 13 bases between them. From germline, CDR1 is LNHNV and CDR2 YYDKDF (reference sequence). There are 14 residues in the CDR3. Only in-frame clones appear in the TCRdb table, and some are missing; sequencing was by immunoSEQ multiplex PCR. The sample carries 100,000 or so clones, 87% recorded once. It was the roughly 130-subject validation cohort, separate from the approximately 670-subject first cohort, to which the donors belonged.

The chain carries TRBV15 and TRBJ1-4; D call uncertain. Sequenced: PBMCs. This sequence was found in a woman between 25 and 40 years old in good health and CMV-seronegative. CDR3 sequence: CATSEPPGYEKLFF. CDR3 in DNA: TGTGCCACCAGCGAACCCCCGGGGTATGAAAAACTGTTTTTT.